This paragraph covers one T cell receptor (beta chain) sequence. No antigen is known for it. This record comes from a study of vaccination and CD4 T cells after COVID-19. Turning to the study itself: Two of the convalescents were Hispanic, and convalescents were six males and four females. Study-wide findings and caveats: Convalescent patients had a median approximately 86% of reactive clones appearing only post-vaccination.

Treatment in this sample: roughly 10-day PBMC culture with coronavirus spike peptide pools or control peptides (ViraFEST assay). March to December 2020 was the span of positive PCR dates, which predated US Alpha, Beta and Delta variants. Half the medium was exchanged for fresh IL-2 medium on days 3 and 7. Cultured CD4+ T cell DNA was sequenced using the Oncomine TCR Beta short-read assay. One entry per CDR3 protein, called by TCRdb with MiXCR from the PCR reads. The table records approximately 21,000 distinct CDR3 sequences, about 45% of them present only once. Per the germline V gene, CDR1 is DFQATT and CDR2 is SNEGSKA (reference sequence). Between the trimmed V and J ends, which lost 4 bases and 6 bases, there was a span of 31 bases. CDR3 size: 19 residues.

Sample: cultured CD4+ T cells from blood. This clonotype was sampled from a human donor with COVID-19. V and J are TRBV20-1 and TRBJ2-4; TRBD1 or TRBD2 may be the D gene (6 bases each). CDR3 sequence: CSAISFVRDINEGGNIQYF. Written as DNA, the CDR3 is TGCAGTGCTATCAGTTTCGTCCGGGACATCAACGAGGGAGGAAACATTCAGTACTTC.